What follows describes a single TCR beta chain. The antigen remains undetermined. This CDR3 spans 15 amino acids. V gave up 0 bases and J gave up 0 bases, with 4 bases separating them. Germline loops: CDR1 SGDLS, CDR2 YYNGEE. The data originate from a study of early T cells in non-severe SARS-CoV-2 infection. Turning to the study itself: Chains from this unsorted whole-blood bulk RNA could not be paired. Findings of the study overall: The study's VDJdb matching favored anti-spike CD8 responses and missed private and CD4 specificities.

Unique molecular identifier tags were affixed to discrete cDNA molecules. TCRdb analysed the 5' RACE reads with MiXCR anew, one entry per CDR3 protein. The table shows tens of thousands of distinct CDR3 sequences, with roughly 13% occurring only once. Input material: whole blood. The rearrangement links TRBV9 to TRBJ2-6; no definite D call. The source is an adult who was a healthcare worker with PCR-confirmed SARS-CoV-2 infection or an uninfected control (not recorded which). The CDR3 DNA sequence: TGTGCCAGCAGCGTAGGACCCTCTGGGGCCAACGTCCTGACTTTC. It specifies CASSVGPSGANVLTF.